A selection of T cell receptor beta chains follows, all from one sample in a study of PD-L1 blockade in urothelial cancer. Method: immunoSEQ multiplex PCR; TCRdb's copy keeps in-frame clones and lacks some. The sample includes tens of thousands of clones, 70% to 90% of them seen just once. Specimen: PBMCs, collected around atezolizumab (anti-PD-L1) treatment. The receptors shown here come from a man between 65 and 80 years old with urothelial cancer. The CDR3 runs from the conserved cysteine through the conserved F or W. D genes are given only for firm matches. Size is stated for part of the rows, as once, few or many counts, or as a class when the clone is expanded.

cdr3_nt	cdr3_aa	clone_size	d_call	v_call	j_call
TGCGCCAGCAGCTTTGGACAGGGCGGGGACACTGAAGCTTTCTTT	CASSFGQGGDTEAFF	.	TRBD1	TRBV5-1	TRBJ1-1
TGTGCCAGCAGTCGACTTAGCGGGAGGGGGTACAATGAGCAGTTCTTC	CASSRLSGRGYNEQFF	.	TRBD2	TRBV27	TRBJ2-1
TGTGCCAGCAGTGCCTCGCGGTACACCGGGGAGCTGTTTTTT	CASSASRYTGELFF	.	.	TRBV6-4	TRBJ2-2
TGTGCCAGCAGTCCCTCGGGACAGGGGATGAACTATGGCTACACCTTC	CASSPSGQGMNYGYTF	.	TRBD1	TRBV28	TRBJ1-2
TGCGCCAGCAGTGACGGGTGGTACAATGAGCAGTTCTTC	CASSDGWYNEQFF	once	.	TRBV10-1	TRBJ2-1
TGTGCCACGGGGAGGGAGGGGTCCTACAATGAGCAGTTCTTC	CATGREGSYNEQFF	.	TRBD2	TRBV19	TRBJ2-1
TGTGCCAGCAGCTTAGCGCGGCGGTTCTCCACCGGGGAGCTGTTTTTT	CASSLARRFSTGELFF	.	.	TRBV7-8	TRBJ2-2
TGTGCCAGCAGATCGCCGGGGGGGGTCTACACCTTC	CASRSPGGVYTF	.	.	TRBV6-5	TRBJ1-2
TGTGCCAGTAGAGGCAGGGGCAGAGACTATGGCTACACCTTC	CASRGRGRDYGYTF	.	.	TRBV19	TRBJ1-2
TGTGCCAGCAGCACCAGGGTACGACCTTACGAGCAGTACTTC	CASSTRVRPYEQYF	.	.	TRBV11-2	TRBJ2-7
TGTGCCAGCAGCTCAGGGACGGGACTCTACGAGCAGTACTTC	CASSSGTGLYEQYF	medium-sized	.	TRBV9	TRBJ2-7
TGCGCCAGCAGCACCGACAGGGCCAGCACAGATACGCAGTATTTT	CASSTDRASTDTQYF	.	TRBD1	TRBV5-1	TRBJ2-3
TGTGCCAGCAGGCGAAAGGGGGCAGCTTACAATGAGCAGTTCTTC	CASRRKGAAYNEQFF	.	TRBD1	TRBV6-1	TRBJ2-1
TGCGCCAGCAGCTTGTCGCCCCCCGGCGGGAGAGCAGATACGCAGTATTTT	CASSLSPPGGRADTQYF	.	TRBD2	TRBV5-1	TRBJ2-3
TGCGCCAGCAGACGTCACCGGGACAGGGGAACTGTCAATGAGCAGTTCTTC	CASRRHRDRGTVNEQFF	.	TRBD1	TRBV5-1	TRBJ2-1
TGTGCCAGCAGTGGCGACAGGGACACTGAAGCTTTCTTT	CASSGDRDTEAFF	once	TRBD1	TRBV2	TRBJ1-1
TGTGCCATCAGTGAGCCGGACAGGAACTACGAGCAGTACTTC	CAISEPDRNYEQYF	.	TRBD1	TRBV10-3	TRBJ2-7
TGCGCCAGCAGCTCGCTGGCGGGAGGCACAGATACGCAGTATTTT	CASSSLAGGTDTQYF	.	TRBD2	TRBV5-1	TRBJ2-3
TGTGCCAGTAGTATAGCTAGCAGAGAAGCTTTCTTT	CASSIASREAFF	few	.	TRBV19	TRBJ1-1
TGTGCCAGCCGATCTAGACAGGGCCTCCAAGAGACCCAGTACTTC	CASRSRQGLQETQYF	.	TRBD1	TRBV7-9	TRBJ2-5
TGTGCCAGCTCACCACTAGGACAGGGGCGGGATCAGCCCCAGCATTTT	CASSPLGQGRDQPQHF	.	TRBD1	TRBV18	TRBJ1-5
TGTGCCAGCAGCCCTTCGTGGACTAGCGGATACTACGAGCAGTACTTC	CASSPSWTSGYYEQYF	.	TRBD2	TRBV14	TRBJ2-7
TGTGCCAGCAGCTTAGGTACTAGCGCGGATACGCAGTATTTT	CASSLGTSADTQYF	.	TRBD2	TRBV7-3	TRBJ2-3
TGCGCCAGCAGCGCAGGGGCCAGAACCCTCAAACTGTTTTTT	CASSAGARTLKLFF	few	.	TRBV5-1	TRBJ1-4
TGTGCCAGCAGCTTAGATTCCCCACAAGAGACCCAGTACTTC	CASSLDSPQETQYF	.	.	TRBV11-2	TRBJ2-5
TGCGCCAGCAGCCAATCGGGACTAGCGGGAGCCCATGAGCAGTTCTTC	CASSQSGLAGAHEQFF	.	TRBD2	TRBV4-1	TRBJ2-1
TGTGCCAGTAGTATAACGGGAGGGCGGAGCTCCTACAATGAGCAGTTCTTC	CASSITGGRSSYNEQFF	.	TRBD2	TRBV19	TRBJ2-1